The 27 T cell receptor beta chains below were found in one sample sequenced in a study of breast tumors, draining lymph nodes, adjacent tissues. TCRdb reprocessed the multiplex PCR reads with MiXCR, giving one entry per CDR3 protein. The table records about 130,000 distinct CDR3 sequences, about 22% of them present only once. The lymph nodes were axillary draining lymph nodes from breast cancer patients. The sequencing input was axillary lymph node tissue. The receptors stem from a female donor with breast cancer. Some clones in this sample may be carry-over from other donors' samples.

V gene TRBV28 combines with J gene TRBJ2-7; D may correspond to TRBD1 or TRBD2 (6 bases each). Germline CDR1 and CDR2: MDHEN and SYDVKM. The ends were cut back, 6 bases at V and 7 bases at J, with 22 bases in the middle. This CDR3 contains 15 residues. CDR3: CASSPIGGGAGEQYF. The CDR3 nucleotides are TGTGCCAGCAGCCCTATCGGGGGCGGGGCGGGGGAGCAGTACTTC.

The V and J genes are TRBV3-1 and TRBJ1-1; D not certain. The CDR3 consists of 14 residues. V shed 0 bases and J shed 1 base, with 6 bases lying between them. The V gene's germline CDR1 is LGHDT and CDR2 YNNKEL (reference sequence). The CDR3 protein is CASSQEGGNTEAFF. The CDR3 DNA reads TGTGCCAGCAGCCAAGAAGGAGGGAACACTGAAGCTTTCTTT.

Regarding this clonotype: A much larger clone differs from this one at a single base, so this may be a read error. This chain links TRBV6-5 with TRBJ1-3; D perhaps matches TRBD1 (5 bases). Per germline, CDR1 MNHEY and CDR2 SVGAGI. CDR3 length: 16 residues. CDR3 DNA sequence: TGTGCCAACAGTTACTCGGGACCGCCCTCTGGAAACACCATATATTTT. It codes for CANSYSGPPSGNTIYF.

This clonotype was recorded at least ten times. V and J are TRBV9 and TRBJ2-3; tentative D call: TRBD1 (5 bases). Deletions cut 0 bases from V and 2 bases from J, with 10 bases between. This CDR3 comprises 15 residues. CDR1 and CDR2 (germline): SGDLS, YYNGEE. The CDR3 coding sequence is TGTGCCAGCAGCGTAGGGATGGGGCACACAGATACGCAGTATTTT. The encoded protein is CASSVGMGHTDTQYF.

The CDR3 sequence is CASGVGGANYGYTF. The CDR3 DNA is TGTGCCAGCGGGGTGGGGGGCGCTAACTATGGCTACACCTTC. V and J are TRBV28 and TRBJ1-2; weak D call: TRBD1 (6 bases). The CDR3 spans 14 residues. Trimming cost V 8 bases and J 0 bases, with 13 bases left between them. CDR1 and CDR2 (germline): MDHEN, SYDVKM.

This clonotype was seen many times. The chain combines TRBV20-1 with TRBJ1-3; D gene unclear. This CDR3 comprises 12 residues. The V gene lost 3 bases and the J gene lost 4 bases, with 7 bases spanning the gap. The germline CDR1 and CDR2 sequences are DFQATT and SNEGSKA (reference sequence). DNA of the CDR3: TGCAGTGCTAGCTCAGCCGGAAACACCATATATTTT. Translating it yields CSASSAGNTIYF.

Points on this clonotype: A much larger clonotype is one base distant, so this may be a read error. The rearrangement joins TRBV5-1 to TRBJ2-5, with TRBD2 as a possible D gene (5 bases). Germline CDR1 SGHRS, CDR2 YFSETQ. The V gene lost 10 bases and the J gene lost 5 bases, with 18 bases spanning the gap. The CDR3 has 13 amino acids. The CDR3 spells CACTPRGWETQYF. Written as DNA, the CDR3 is TGCGCCTGCACCCCCCGAGGGTGGGAGACCCAGTACTTC.

A word on this clonotype: One end of the junction does not line up with germline, which may come from a read error. The chain carries TRBV20-1 and TRBJ2-3; TRBD1 or TRBD2 may be the D gene (7 bases each). Germline CDR1 reads DFQATT; CDR2 reads SNEGSKA (reference sequence). This CDR3 contains 16 residues. The CDR3 region has the DNA TGCAGTGCTAGAGATAGGAGGGCAGGGGGGGGCAATACTCAGTATTTT. It translates to CSARDRRAGGGNTQYF.

This chain links TRBV19 with TRBJ2-3, with TRBD2 as a possible D gene (5 bases). CDR1 and CDR2 from the germline V gene are LNHDA and SQIVND (reference sequence). The CDR3 has 19 amino acids. V was shortened by 3 bases and J by 4 bases, with 26 bases between the two germline ends. The CDR3, as DNA: TGTGCCAGTAGTATTAAGTTTAAGGGAGTCCCCGGGTTTTCAGATACGCAGTATTTT. Translating gives CASSIKFKGVPGFSDTQYF.

This clonotype was seen ten or more times. This rearrangement joins TRBV20-1 to TRBJ2-5; D uncertain. The germline CDR1 and CDR2 sequences are DFQATT and SNEGSKA (reference sequence). The CDR3 sequence is 14 residues long. Trimming pared 5 bases from V and 2 bases from J, leaving 15 bases between. The CDR3 reads CSARGQASQETQYF. In nucleotides, the CDR3 is TGCAGTGCTCGCGGCCAGGCCTCTCAAGAGACCCAGTACTTC.

The sample holds many counts of this clonotype. The rearrangement links TRBV28 to TRBJ1-5; no clear D. Germline CDR1 MDHEN, CDR2 SYDVKM. CDR3 length equals 11 residues. V lost 4 bases, J lost 5 bases, and 3 bases lay in between. The CDR3, as DNA: TGTGCCAGCAGTTCAGATCAGCCCCAGCATTTT. Translation: CASSSDQPQHF.

This clonotype has ten or more counts. The genes are TRBV10-3 and TRBJ1-2; D remains ambiguous. V was trimmed by 7 bases and J by 0 bases, leaving 9 bases between them. The CDR3 covers 13 residues. Germline CDR1 ENHRY, CDR2 SYGVKD. The CDR3 DNA sequence: TGTGCCATCACTGACGGCGCTAACTATGGCTACACCTTC. Translation: CAITDGANYGYTF.

About this clonotype: A single base separates this from a much larger clone, so it may be a read error. Because the CDR3 is missing its conserved closing phenylalanine or tryptophan, this is likely a read error. The CDR3 loop reads CAISEGPQPQHL. The CDR3 DNA is TGTGCCATCAGTGAAGGTCCTCAGCCCCAGCATCTT. The chain has TRBV10-3 and TRBJ1-5; D gene ambiguous. The ends were cut back, 3 bases at V and 6 bases at J, with 6 bases in the middle. The length of the CDR3 is 12 residues. CDR1 is ENHRY, CDR2 SYGVKD, per germline.

The sample holds many counts of this clonotype. The chain has TRBV6-4 and TRBJ2-2; D unclear. Germline CDR1 reads MRHNA; CDR2 reads SNTAGT. The CDR3 totals 13 residues. Trimming cost V 8 bases and J 6 bases, with 13 bases left between them. The CDR3 sequence is CASPLCWSGELFF. DNA for the CDR3: TGTGCCAGCCCCCTGTGCTGGTCCGGGGAGCTGTTTTTT.

This clonotype was counted at least ten times. The chain recombines TRBV9 with TRBJ2-7; 9 nucleotides match TRBD2. The CDR3 contains 14 residues. Germline CDR1 SGDLS, CDR2 YYNGEE. With V trimmed by 3 bases and J by 5 bases, 6 bases remained unmatched. The DNA of the CDR3 is TGTGCCAGCAGCGAGGGCGGGAGGGCCGACGAGCAGTACTTC. It codes for CASSEGGRADEQYF.

A few counts support this clonotype. This chain links TRBV28 with TRBJ2-2; the D gene is possibly TRBD1 (6 bases). Germline V CDR1 and CDR2: MDHEN, SYDVKM. The CDR3 runs to 15 residues. The V end was cut by 4 bases, the J end by 1 base, with 10 bases between. CDR3 region: CASSSDRLNTGELFF. CDR3 DNA: TGTGCCAGCAGTTCCGACAGGCTGAACACCGGGGAGCTGTTTTTT.

This rearrangement joins TRBV7-2 to TRBJ2-1; TRBD2 agrees at 8 bases. Germline assignment: CDR1 SGHTA and CDR2 FQGNSA. Trimming cost V 1 base and J 9 bases; bases outside gene matches: 8. The CDR3 consists of 15 residues. In DNA form, the CDR3 reads TGTGCCAGCAGCTTAGGCAGCGGGAGCACGAGTGAGCAGTTCTTC. Translation: CASSLGSGSTSEQFF. Combining the CDR3 with reference TRBV7-2 and TRBJ2-1 gives the whole variable domain GAGVSQSPSNKVTEKGKDVELRCDPISGHTALYWYRQSLGQGLEFLIYFQGNSAPDKSGLPSDRFSAERTGGSVSTLTIQRTQQEDSAVYLCASSLGSGSTSEQFFGPGTRLTVL.

For this clonotype: Since a much larger clone is just one base distant, this may be a read error. This rearrangement joins TRBV10-2 to TRBJ2-5, with D tentatively TRBD2 (5 bases). The germline V gene encodes CDR1 WSHSY and CDR2 SAAADI. The CDR3 contains 11 residues. This chain's CDR3 is CARSEGETQYF. The DNA for the CDR3 is TGCGCCAGAAGTGAGGGAGAGACCCAGTACTTC.

This clonotype showed up many times. The chain recombines TRBV9 with TRBJ2-1, with a tentative D call TRBD2 (7 bases). V lost 0 bases, J lost 9 bases, and 16 bases lay in between. The CDR3 has 15 residues. Germline V CDR1 and CDR2: SGDLS, YYNGEE. The CDR3 DNA reads TGTGCCAGCAGCGTAGAGATGGGGGGGGGGCGTGAGCAGTTCTTC. It yields the protein CASSVEMGGGREQFF.

This clonotype was found a few times. This sequence joins TRBV18 and TRBJ1-4, with no clear D. V was shortened by 1 base and J by 8 bases, with 8 bases between the two germline ends. This CDR3 comprises 13 residues. Germline V gene lookup returns CDR1 KGHSH and CDR2 LQKENI. CDR3: CASSPQSGEKLFF. The CDR3 DNA follows: TGTGCCAGCTCACCACAGAGTGGAGAAAAACTGTTTTTT. The complete variable domain, with remaining parts taken from reference TRBV18 and TRBJ1-4, reads NAGVMQNPRHLVRRRGQEARLRCSPMKGHSHVYWYRQLPEEGLKFMVYLQKENIIDESGMPKERFSAEFPKEGPSILRIQQVVRGDSAAYFCASSPQSGEKLFFGSGTQLSVL.

Ten or more counts support this clonotype. The CDR3 region is CASSVRGTTDTQYF. CDR3 nucleotides: TGTGCCAGCAGCGTTAGGGGTACCACAGATACGCAGTATTTT. The chain uses TRBV9 and TRBJ2-3; D is possibly TRBD1 (5 bases). The germline gives CDR1 SGDLS, CDR2 YYNGEE. CDR3 length: 14 residues. V was pared by 2 bases and J by 2 bases, with 9 bases between.

This clonotype appeared a single time. The chain couples TRBV28 to TRBJ2-1, with 9 bases matching TRBD1. Trimming at V came to 6 bases and at J to 10 bases, leaving 7 bases not matched to a gene. The length of the CDR3 is 13 residues. Germline CDR1 and CDR2: MDHEN and SYDVKM. The DNA for the CDR3 is TGTGCCAGCAGGCGGGACAGGGTTGGCGAGCAGTTCTTC. Protein: CASRRDRVGEQFF.

Turning to this clonotype: The junction and the germline gene differ at one end; a read error may be behind it. The chain couples TRBV7-9 to TRBJ1-2; 8 bases fit TRBD1. This CDR3 contains 15 residues. Germline V gene data show CDR1 as SEHNR and CDR2 as FQNEAQ (reference sequence). The CDR3 spells CASGLAGQGTFDYTF. Written as DNA, the CDR3 is TGTGCCAGCGGCTTAGCTGGACAGGGAACTTTTGACTACACCTTC. The full variable domain, its missing parts supplied by reference TRBV7-9 and TRBJ1-2, is DTGVSQNPRHKITKRGQNVTFRCDPISEHNRLYWYRQTLGQGPEFLTYFQNEAQLEKSRLLSDRFSAERPKGSFSTLEIQRTEQGDSAMYLCASGLAGQGTFDYTFGSGTRLTVV.

This clonotype was observed at least ten times. This chain uses TRBV7-8 with TRBJ2-5; D may match TRBD1 or TRBD2 (5 bases each). The CDR3 loop spans 15 amino acids. V gave up 2 bases and J gave up 2 bases, with 12 bases separating them. Germline lookup yields CDR1 SGHVS and CDR2 FQNEAQ. The CDR3 protein is CASSLWDQTQETQYF. Here the CDR3 DNA reads TGTGCCAGCAGCTTATGGGACCAAACACAAGAGACCCAGTACTTC.

Comments on this clonotype: A much larger clone lies a single base off, so this may be a read error. The J gene is TRBJ2-7, the V gene TRBV14, with D perhaps matching TRBD2 (6 bases). Deletions cut 7 bases from V and 6 bases from J, with 16 bases between. This CDR3 is 13 amino acids long. In germline, CDR1 is SGHDN, CDR2 FVKESK. The CDR3 loop reads CASNFRDFAEQYF. DNA of the CDR3: TGTGCCAGCAACTTCCGGGACTTCGCCGAGCAGTACTTC.

This clonotype was recorded once. A much larger clone differs from this one at a single base, so this may be a read error. The chain recombines TRBV30 with TRBJ2-7, with a tentative D call TRBD2 (5 bases). CDR3 size: 15 residues. Germline loops: CDR1 GTSNPN, CDR2 SVGIG (reference sequence). V lost 3 bases to trimming and J lost 2 bases, with 17 bases between them. CDR3 loop: CAWRAGLYGAYEQYF. CDR3 in DNA: TGTGCCTGGAGGGCTGGACTCTACGGAGCCTACGAGCAGTACTTC. Full variable domain (rest looked up from reference TRBV30 and TRBJ2-7): SQTIHQWPATLVQPVGSPLSLECTVEGTSNPNLYWYRQAAGRGLQLLFYSVGIGQISSEVPQNLSASRPQDRQFILSSKKLLLSDSGFYLCAWRAGLYGAYEQYFGPGTRLTVT.

About this clonotype: Just one base apart from a much larger clone, this may be a read error. The V call is TRBV24-1, the J call TRBJ2-2; possibly TRBD2 for D (6 bases). The CDR3 sequence is 18 residues long. Germline CDR1 reads KGHDR; CDR2 reads SFDVKD. The CDR3 here is CATSDLPWGRANTGGLFF. The CDR3, as DNA: TGTGCCACCAGTGATTTGCCCTGGGGCAGGGCGAACACCGGGGGGCTGTTTTTT.